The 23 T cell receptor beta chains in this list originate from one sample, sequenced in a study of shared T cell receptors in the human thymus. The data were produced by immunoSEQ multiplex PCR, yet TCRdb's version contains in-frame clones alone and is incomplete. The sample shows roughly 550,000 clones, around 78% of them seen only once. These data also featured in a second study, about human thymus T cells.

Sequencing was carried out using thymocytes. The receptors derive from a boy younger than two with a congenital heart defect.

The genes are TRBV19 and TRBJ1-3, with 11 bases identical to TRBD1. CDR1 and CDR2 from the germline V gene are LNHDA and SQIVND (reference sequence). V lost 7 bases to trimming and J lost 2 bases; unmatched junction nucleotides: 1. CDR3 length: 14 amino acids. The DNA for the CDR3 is TGTGCCAGTACGGACAGGGGGCCTGGAAACACCATATATTTT. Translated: CASTDRGPGNTIYF. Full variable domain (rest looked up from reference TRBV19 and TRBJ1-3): DGGITQSPKYLFRKEGQNVTLSCEQNLNHDAMYWYRQDPGQGLRLIYYSQIVNDFQKGDIAEGYSVSREKKESFPLTVTSAQKNPTAFYLCASTDRGPGNTIYFGEGSWLTVV.

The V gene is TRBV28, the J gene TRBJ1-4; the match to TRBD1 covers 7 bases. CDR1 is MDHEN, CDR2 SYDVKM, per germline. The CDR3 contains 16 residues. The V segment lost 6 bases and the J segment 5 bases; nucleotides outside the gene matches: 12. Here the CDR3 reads CASSYSRGQRNEKLFF. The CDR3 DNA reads TGTGCCAGCAGCTACTCAAGGGGGCAGCGGAATGAAAAACTGTTTTTT.

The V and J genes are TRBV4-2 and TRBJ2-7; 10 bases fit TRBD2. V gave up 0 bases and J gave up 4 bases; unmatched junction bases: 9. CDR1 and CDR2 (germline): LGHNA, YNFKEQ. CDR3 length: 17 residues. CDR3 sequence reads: CASSQDRSSGSVYEQYF. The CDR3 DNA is TGTGCCAGCAGCCAAGATAGGTCTAGCGGGAGTGTATACGAGCAGTACTTC.

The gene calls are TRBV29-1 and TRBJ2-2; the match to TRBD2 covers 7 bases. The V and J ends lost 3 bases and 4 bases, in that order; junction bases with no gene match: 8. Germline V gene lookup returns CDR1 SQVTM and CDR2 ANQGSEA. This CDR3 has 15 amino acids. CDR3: CSVERTRGATGELFF. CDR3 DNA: TGCAGCGTTGAGAGGACTAGAGGTGCCACCGGGGAGCTGTTTTTT.

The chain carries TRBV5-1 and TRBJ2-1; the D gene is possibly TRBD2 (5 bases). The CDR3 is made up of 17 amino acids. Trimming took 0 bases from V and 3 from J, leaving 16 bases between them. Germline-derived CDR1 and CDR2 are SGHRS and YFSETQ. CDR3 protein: CASSLDPLSGSYNEQFF. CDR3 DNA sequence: TGCGCCAGCAGCTTGGATCCTCTAAGTGGGAGCTACAATGAGCAGTTCTTC.

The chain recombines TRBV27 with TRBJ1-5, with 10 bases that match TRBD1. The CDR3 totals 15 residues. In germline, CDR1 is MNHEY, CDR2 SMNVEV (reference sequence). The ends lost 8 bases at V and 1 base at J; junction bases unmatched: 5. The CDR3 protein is CASRDRGGSNQPQHF. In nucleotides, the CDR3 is TGTGCCAGCCGGGACAGGGGAGGGAGCAATCAGCCCCAGCATTTT.

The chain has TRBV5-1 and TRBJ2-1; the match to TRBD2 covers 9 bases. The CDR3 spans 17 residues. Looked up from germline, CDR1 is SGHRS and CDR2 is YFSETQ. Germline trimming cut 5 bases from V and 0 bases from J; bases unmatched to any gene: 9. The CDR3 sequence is CASSFARSGSSYNEQFF. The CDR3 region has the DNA TGCGCCAGCAGTTTCGCTCGTAGCGGGAGCTCCTACAATGAGCAGTTCTTC.

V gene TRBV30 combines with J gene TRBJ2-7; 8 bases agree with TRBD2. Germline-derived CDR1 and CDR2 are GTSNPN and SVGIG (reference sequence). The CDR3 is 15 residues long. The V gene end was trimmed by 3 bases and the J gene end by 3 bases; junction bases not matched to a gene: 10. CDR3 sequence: CAWRTGAGEVYEQYF. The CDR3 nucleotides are TGTGCCTGGAGAACGGGAGCGGGAGAGGTCTACGAGCAGTACTTC. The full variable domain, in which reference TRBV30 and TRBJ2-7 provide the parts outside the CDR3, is SQTIHQWPATLVQPVGSPLSLECTVEGTSNPNLYWYRQAAGRGLQLLFYSVGIGQISSEVPQNLSASRPQDRQFILSSKKLLLSDSGFYLCAWRTGAGEVYEQYFGPGTRLTVT.

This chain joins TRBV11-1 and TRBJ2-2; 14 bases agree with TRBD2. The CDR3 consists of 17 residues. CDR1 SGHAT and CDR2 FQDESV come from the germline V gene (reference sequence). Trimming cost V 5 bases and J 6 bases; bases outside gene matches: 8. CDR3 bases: TGTGCCAGCAGCCAGATAATGGGACTAGCGGGAGCCGGGGAGCTGTTTTTT. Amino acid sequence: CASSQIMGLAGAGELFF.

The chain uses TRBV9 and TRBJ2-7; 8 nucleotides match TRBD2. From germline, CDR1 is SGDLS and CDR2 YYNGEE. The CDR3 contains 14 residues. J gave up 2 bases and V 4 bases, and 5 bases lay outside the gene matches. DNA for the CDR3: TGTGCCAGCAGCCCTGGGACTAGTCCCTACGAGCAGTACTTC. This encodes CASSPGTSPYEQYF.

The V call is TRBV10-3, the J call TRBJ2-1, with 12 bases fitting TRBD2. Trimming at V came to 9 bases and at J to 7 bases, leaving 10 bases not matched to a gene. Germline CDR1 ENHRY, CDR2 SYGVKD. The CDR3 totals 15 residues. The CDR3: CAIALAGGPGNEQFF. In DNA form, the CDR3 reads TGTGCCATTGCCCTAGCGGGAGGGCCTGGAAATGAGCAGTTCTTC.

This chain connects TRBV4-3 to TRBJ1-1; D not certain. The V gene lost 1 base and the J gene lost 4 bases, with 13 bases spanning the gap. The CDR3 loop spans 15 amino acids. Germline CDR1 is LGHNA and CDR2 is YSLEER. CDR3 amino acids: CASSQGVNRFTEAFF. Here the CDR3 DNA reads TGCGCCAGCAGCCAAGGAGTGAACAGATTCACTGAAGCTTTCTTT.

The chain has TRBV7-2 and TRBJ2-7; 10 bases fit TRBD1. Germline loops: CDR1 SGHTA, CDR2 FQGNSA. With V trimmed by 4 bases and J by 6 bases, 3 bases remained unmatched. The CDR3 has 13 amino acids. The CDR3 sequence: CASSWDRGTEQYF. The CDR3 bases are TGTGCCAGCAGCTGGGACAGGGGCACCGAGCAGTACTTC.

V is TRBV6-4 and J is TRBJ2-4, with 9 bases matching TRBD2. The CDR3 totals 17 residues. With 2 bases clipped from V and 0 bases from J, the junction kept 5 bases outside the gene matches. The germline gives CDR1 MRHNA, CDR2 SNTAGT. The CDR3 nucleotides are TGTGCCAGCAGTGACCCCCCTAGCGGGGTAGCCAAAAACATTCAGTACTTC. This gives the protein CASSDPPSGVAKNIQYF.

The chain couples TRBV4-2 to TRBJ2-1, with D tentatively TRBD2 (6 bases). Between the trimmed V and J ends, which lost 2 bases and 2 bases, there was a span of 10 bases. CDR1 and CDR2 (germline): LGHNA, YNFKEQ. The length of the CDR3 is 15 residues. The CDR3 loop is CASSQIRETYNEQFF. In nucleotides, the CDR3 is TGTGCCAGCAGCCAAATCCGGGAGACCTACAATGAGCAGTTCTTC.

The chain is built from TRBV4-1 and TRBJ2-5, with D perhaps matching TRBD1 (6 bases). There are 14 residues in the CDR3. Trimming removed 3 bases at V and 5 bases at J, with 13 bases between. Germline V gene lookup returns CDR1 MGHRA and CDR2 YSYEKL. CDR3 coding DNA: TGCGCCAGCAGCCAGGGGGCCGAGGGGGAGACCCAGTACTTC. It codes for CASSQGAEGETQYF.

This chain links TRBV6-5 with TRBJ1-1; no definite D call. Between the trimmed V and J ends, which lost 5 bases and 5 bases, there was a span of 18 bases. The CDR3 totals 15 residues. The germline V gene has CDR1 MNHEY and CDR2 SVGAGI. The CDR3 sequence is CASSKTAPRRTEAFF. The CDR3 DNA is TGTGCCAGCAGTAAAACGGCCCCCCGGCGGACTGAAGCTTTCTTT.

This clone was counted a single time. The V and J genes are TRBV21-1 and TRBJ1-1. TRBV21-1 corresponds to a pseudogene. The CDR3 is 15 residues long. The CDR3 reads CASSKDGWVNTEAFF. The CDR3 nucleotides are TGTGCCAGCAGCAAAGACGGGTGGGTGAACACTGAAGCTTTCTTT.

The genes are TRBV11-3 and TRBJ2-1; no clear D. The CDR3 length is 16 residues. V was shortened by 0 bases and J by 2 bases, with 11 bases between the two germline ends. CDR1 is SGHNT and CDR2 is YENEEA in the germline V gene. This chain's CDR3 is CASSLDRRSPYNEQFF. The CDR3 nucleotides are TGTGCCAGCAGCTTAGATCGAAGGAGCCCCTACAATGAGCAGTTCTTC.

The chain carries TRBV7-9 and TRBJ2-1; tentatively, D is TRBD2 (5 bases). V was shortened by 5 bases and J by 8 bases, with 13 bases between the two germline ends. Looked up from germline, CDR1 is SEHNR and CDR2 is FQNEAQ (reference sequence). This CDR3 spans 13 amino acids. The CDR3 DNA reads TGTGCCAGCAGCCACCCGGGTAGCGATGAGCAGTTCTTC. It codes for CASSHPGSDEQFF.

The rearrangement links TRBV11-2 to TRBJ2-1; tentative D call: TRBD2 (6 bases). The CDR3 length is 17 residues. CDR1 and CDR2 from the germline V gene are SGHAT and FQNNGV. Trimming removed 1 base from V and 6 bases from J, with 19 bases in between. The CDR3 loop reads CASSLALSGGTGNEQFF. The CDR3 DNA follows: TGTGCCAGCAGCTTAGCCCTCTCGGGCGGGACGGGCAATGAGCAGTTCTTC.

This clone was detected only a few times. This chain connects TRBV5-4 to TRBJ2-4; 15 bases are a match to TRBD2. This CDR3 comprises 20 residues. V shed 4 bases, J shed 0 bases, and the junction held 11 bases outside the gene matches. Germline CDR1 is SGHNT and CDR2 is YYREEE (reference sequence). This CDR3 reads CASSRNPGLAGGRAKNIQYF. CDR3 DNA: TGTGCCAGCAGCCGCAACCCGGGACTAGCGGGAGGCCGAGCCAAAAACATTCAGTACTTC.

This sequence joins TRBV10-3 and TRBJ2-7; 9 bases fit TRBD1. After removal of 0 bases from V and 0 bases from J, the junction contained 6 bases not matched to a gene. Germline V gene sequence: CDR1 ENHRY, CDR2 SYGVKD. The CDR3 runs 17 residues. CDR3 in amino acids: CAISESAGQGPSYEQYF. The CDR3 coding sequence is TGTGCCATCAGTGAGTCGGCGGGACAGGGACCCTCCTACGAGCAGTACTTC.